The sequence of this T cell receptor (beta chain) was determined in a study of blood T cell repertoires in COVID-19. Study-wide background: Acute-phase and convalescent COVID-19 samples originated in the United States, Italy and Spain. Nucleic acid was either cDNA or gDNA, and it came from T cells, B-cell-depleted T cells, or PBMCs.

This clone showed up just once. Original methodology: Using reference gene primer amplification, nucleated cell counts were estimated. TCRdb keeps only in-frame clones here, not all; method: immunoSEQ multiplex PCR. V, J and clone size reflect that table, while D and trimming were determined from the DNA. The sample includes 70,000 to 80,000 clones, 85% to 90% of them seen just once. This CDR3 is 15 amino acids long. From germline, CDR1 is SGHRS and CDR2 YFSETQ. V was clipped by 4 bases and J by 3 bases; unmatched bases: 7. The TCR comes from an elderly woman with active or convalescent COVID-19. The V gene is TRBV5-1, the J gene TRBJ1-3; 7 nucleotides match TRBD1. Sequenced sample: peripheral blood. As DNA, the CDR3 is TGCGCCAGCAGCCCCGACACAGGGGTTGGAAACACCATATATTTT. Its protein is CASSPDTGVGNTIYF.